In its sample, the clone carrying this TCR beta chain was seen once. Its antigen is as yet unknown. Method: immunoSEQ multiplex PCR; TCRdb's copy keeps in-frame clones and lacks some. The profile shows about 140,000 clones, about nine tenths of them singletons. This record belongs to a study of cytomegalovirus exposure and HLA in healthy donors. Whole-study results and caveats: In vitro testing confirmed a few CMV-associated chains as specific for CMV antigens. In the roughly 130 validation repertoires, a later analysis found that first-cohort TCR clusters tended to co-occur. Some TCR beta chains (roughly 150 of them) were listed as cytomegalovirus-associated.

Germline CDR1 is DFQATT and CDR2 is SNEGSKA (reference sequence). This CDR3 spans 11 amino acids. V lost 4 bases, J lost 9 bases, and 5 bases stayed unmatched. The sequenced sample consisted of PBMCs. The rearrangement links TRBV20-1 to TRBJ1-1; 7 bases match TRBD1. The receptor was isolated from a man aged 18 to 30 in good health and CMV-seronegative. In DNA, the CDR3 is TGCAGTGCTAAAAGAAGGGGGCAAGCTTTCTTT. Protein product: CSAKRRGQAFF.